These 10 T cell receptor beta chains share one sample of origin, sequenced in a study of early T cells in non-severe SARS-CoV-2 infection. Via MiXCR, TCRdb re-called the 5' RACE reads, giving one row per CDR3 protein. The data hold roughly 29,000 distinct CDR3 sequences, with 5.3% observed a single time. The sequencing input was whole blood. Receptors were obtained from an adult who was a healthcare worker with PCR-confirmed SARS-CoV-2 infection or an uninfected control (not recorded which).

This clonotype showed up just a few times. The V call is TRBV10-3, the J call TRBJ2-7; 9 positions agree with TRBD2. Unmatched junction bases numbered 10, after V lost 10 bases and J lost 3 bases. The germline V gene encodes CDR1 ENHRY and CDR2 SYGVKD. The CDR3 totals 14 residues. This CDR3 reads CATQMVAGDYEQYF. The CDR3 DNA follows: TGTGCCACTCAAATGGTAGCGGGAGACTACGAGCAGTACTTC.

This clonotype was detected many times. The CDR3 reads CASSPRASGTQETQYF. In DNA form, the CDR3 reads TGCGCCAGCAGCCCCCGGGCTAGCGGGACACAAGAGACCCAGTACTTC. The chain recombines TRBV4-3 with TRBJ2-5, with 9 bases identical to TRBD2. Germline V lookup: CDR1 LGHNA, CDR2 YSLEER. V lost 4 bases and J lost 2; bases outside the gene matches: 8. CDR3 size: 16 residues.

Ten or more counts support this clonotype. The chain couples TRBV7-2 to TRBJ2-7; D call uncertain. The V end lost 5 bases, the J end lost 4 bases, and 6 bases lay between the germline ends. Germline CDR1 is SGHTA and CDR2 is FQGNSA. The CDR3 extends over 11 amino acids. The CDR3 is CASSDRYEQYF. DNA for the CDR3: TGTGCCAGCAGCGATAGGTACGAGCAGTACTTC.

This clonotype was found many times. The chain recombines TRBV7-6 with TRBJ2-6; D may be TRBD2 (6 bases). Germline assignment: CDR1 SGHVS and CDR2 FNYEAQ. The CDR3 is 15 residues long. V was clipped by 3 bases and J by 2 bases, with 8 bases between them. CDR3 loop: CASSLEGTGANVLTF. DNA of the CDR3: TGTGCCAGCAGCTTGGAGGGGACTGGGGCCAACGTCCTGACTTTC.

In this sample, this clonotype turned up a few times. This chain joins TRBV12-3 or TRBV12-4 and TRBJ2-1, with 10 bases identical to TRBD2. Trimming removed 7 bases from V and 4 bases from J; junction bases left unmatched: 7. The CDR3 has 15 amino acids. In DNA, the CDR3 is TGTGCCAGCATTCCAAGCGGGGGGGAATACAATGAGCAGTTCTTC. It encodes CASIPSGGEYNEQFF.

This clonotype was observed a few times. This sequence joins TRBV18 and TRBJ2-7, with no clear D. CDR1 is KGHSH, CDR2 LQKENI, per germline. Trimming shortened V by 2 bases and J by 3 bases, and 14 bases separated the two germline ends. CDR3 size: 15 residues. This CDR3 is CASSPVRGSYYEQYF. Written as DNA, the CDR3 is TGTGCCAGCTCACCAGTCCGCGGATCCTACTACGAGCAGTACTTC.

This clonotype was seen at least ten times. The rearrangement uses TRBV20-1 and TRBJ2-7, with TRBD2 matching 11 bases. V lost 0 bases, J lost 2 bases, and 3 bases stayed unmatched. Germline V gene sequence: CDR1 DFQATT, CDR2 SNEGSKA (reference sequence). CDR3 length: 15 amino acids. Here the CDR3 reads CSARDQTSGTYEQYF. In nucleotides, the CDR3 is TGCAGTGCTAGAGACCAGACTAGCGGGACCTACGAGCAGTACTTC.

In this sample, this clonotype turned up many times. The chain has TRBV4-2 and TRBJ2-7; 11 nucleotides agree with TRBD2. The CDR3 is made up of 14 amino acids. V lost 5 bases to trimming and J lost 3 bases; unmatched junction nucleotides: 3. Per the germline V gene, CDR1 is LGHNA and CDR2 is YNFKEQ. DNA of the CDR3: TGTGCCAGCAGCGGGACTAGCGGCCGCTACGAGCAGTACTTC. Amino acid sequence: CASSGTSGRYEQYF.

There are many counts of this clonotype. V and J are TRBV19 and TRBJ2-2; D is undetermined. The CDR3 sequence is 12 residues long. V lost 3 bases and J lost 7, with 6 bases in between. Germline CDR1 LNHDA, CDR2 SQIVND (reference sequence). DNA of the CDR3: TGTGCCAGTAGTATGGTTAGCGGGGAGCTGTTTTTT. This gives the protein CASSMVSGELFF. Using reference TRBV19 and TRBJ2-2 for the parts outside the CDR3, the full variable domain is DGGITQSPKYLFRKEGQNVTLSCEQNLNHDAMYWYRQDPGQGLRLIYYSQIVNDFQKGDIAEGYSVSREKKESFPLTVTSAQKNPTAFYLCASSMVSGELFFGEGSRLTVL.

The sample holds many counts of this clonotype. The chain recombines TRBV20-1 with TRBJ2-7, with 13 nucleotides matching TRBD2. Germline V gives CDR1 DFQATT, CDR2 SNEGSKA (reference sequence). Unmatched junction bases numbered 5, after V lost 5 bases and J lost 4 bases. This CDR3 contains 14 residues. The CDR3 sequence is CSAPTGLAGYEQYF. Here the CDR3 DNA reads TGCAGTGCTCCTACGGGACTAGCGGGATACGAGCAGTACTTC.